This T cell receptor beta chain was documented in a study of T-cell reconstitution after alpha-beta-depleted transplantation in children. The study, taken as a whole, reports: Newly made T cells mostly supplied T-cell counts and diversity one year after transplant. The study reportedly traced alpha-beta T cells about two months after transplant to several hundred expanded graft clones.

This clonotype was found many times. The antigen is undetermined. V was pared by 8 bases and J by 5 bases, with 14 bases between. Germline CDR1 reads SGHRS; CDR2 reads YFSETQ. CDR3 length: 13 residues. As it was prepared, the TCRbeta library received unique molecular identifiers. Each CDR3 protein is one row after TCRdb ran MiXCR on the PCR reads. This sample has 600,000 to 800,000 distinct CDR3 sequences, with around 13% found just once. This TCR was sampled from a girl aged 2 to 9 with congenital amegakaryocytic thrombocytopenia, due to receive a stem cell transplant. The chain recombines TRBV5-1 with TRBJ2-1, with D possibly TRBD1 on 5 matching bases. The sample here was PBMCs, taken before TCRalphabeta/CD19-depleted stem cell transplant. The CDR3 sequence: CASKTDIHNEQFF. The CDR3 nucleotides are TGCGCCAGTAAAACGGACATTCACAATGAGCAGTTCTTC.